Each of the 10 T cell receptor beta chains below was sequenced from the same sample in a study of type 1 regulatory T cells. Study conclusions and caveats: Compared with non-Tr1 cells, Tr1 cells showed a narrower TCR repertoire.

Each CDR3 protein gets one entry after TCRdb re-called the reads with MiXCR. The table has approximately 77,000 distinct CDR3 sequences, less than 25% seen once. For these receptors, no antigen is known. The specimen was cultured type 1 regulatory T (Tr1) cells, either the whole culture or a sorted fraction (not recorded which). The receptors were sampled from a human donor in good health.

This clonotype showed up just a few times. An end of the junction does not agree with germline; a read error may underlie this. This chain links TRBV7-2 with TRBJ2-5; D remains ambiguous. CDR3 size: 14 residues. The germline CDR1 and CDR2 sequences are SGHTA and FQGNSA. CDR3 residues: CASSLDILRETRYF. The CDR3 coding sequence is TGTGCCAGCAGCTTAGACATATTAAGAGAGACCCGGTACTTC. The full variable domain, rest sourced from reference TRBV7-2 and TRBJ2-5, is GAGVSQSPSNKVTEKGKDVELRCDPISGHTALYWYRQSLGQGLEFLIYFQGNSAPDKSGLPSDRFSAERTGGSVSTLTIQRTQQEDSAVYLCASSLDILRETRYFGPGTRLLVL.

This clonotype has ten or more counts. The V gene is TRBV7-3, the J gene TRBJ2-2; possibly TRBD2 for D (5 bases). Looked up from germline, CDR1 is SGHTA and CDR2 is FQGTGA. Trimming took off 6 bases at V and 5 bases at J, with 10 bases between the two ends. The CDR3 covers 13 residues. CDR3 sequence reads: CASSSGVTGELFF. The CDR3 DNA sequence: TGTGCCAGCAGTTCCGGGGTAACCGGGGAGCTGTTTTTT.

This clonotype appeared a few times. The chain combines TRBV29-1 with TRBJ2-1, with D possibly TRBD2 on 5 matching bases. The CDR3 covers 13 residues. Trimming left V 3 bases short and J 4 bases short, with 10 bases between. Germline V lookup: CDR1 SQVTM, CDR2 ANQGSEA. CDR3 sequence (DNA): TGCAGCGTTGAGGGCGGGCTTTACAATGAGCAGTTCTTC. This gives the protein CSVEGGLYNEQFF.

The count of this clonotype is one. The rearrangement joins TRBV6-2 or TRBV6-3 to TRBJ1-5, with D possibly being TRBD1 (5 bases). The germline CDR1 and CDR2 sequences are MNHEY and SVGEGT. The V and J ends lost 6 bases and 9 bases respectively, with 15 bases between them. This CDR3 has 13 residues. The CDR3 loop is CASSYIGELPQHF. In DNA form, the CDR3 reads TGTGCCAGCAGCTACATAGGGGAATTGCCCCAGCATTTT.

This clonotype has more than one count but fewer than ten. V usage is TRBV11-2 and J usage is TRBJ1-3; D remains ambiguous. V was clipped by 1 base and J by 2 bases, with 9 bases between them. The CDR3 covers 15 residues. CDR1 is SGHAT and CDR2 is FQNNGV in the germline V gene. The CDR3 sequence: CASSLVPGAGNTIYF. The CDR3 DNA sequence: TGTGCCAGCAGCTTAGTCCCCGGGGCTGGAAACACCATATATTTT.

This clonotype was observed a handful of times. The V call is TRBV6-6, the J call TRBJ1-2; a weak D match, TRBD1 (6 bases). Germline V CDR1 and CDR2: MNHNY, SVGAGI (reference sequence). This CDR3 spans 13 amino acids. The V and J ends lost 6 bases and 5 bases respectively, with 13 bases between them. Here the CDR3 reads CASRDDRSYGYTF. CDR3 coding DNA: TGTGCCAGCAGGGACGACAGGTCGTATGGCTACACCTTC.

The CDR3 DNA reads TGCAGTGCACAGGAGGGCAATCAGCCCCAGCATTTT. It codes for CSAQEGNQPQHF. The chain is built from TRBV20-1 and TRBJ1-5; D is possibly TRBD1 (5 bases). Germline CDR1 is DFQATT and CDR2 is SNEGSKA (reference sequence). V lost 6 bases to trimming and J lost 2 bases, with 8 bases between them. There are 12 residues in the CDR3.

This clonotype was picked up many times. V and J are TRBV7-2 and TRBJ1-1, with 8 bases matching TRBD1. V shed 5 bases, J shed 10 bases, and the junction held 6 bases outside the gene matches. The CDR3 has 12 residues. CDR1 SGHTA and CDR2 FQGNSA come from the germline V gene. The CDR3 loop is CASSHGQGGAFF. The CDR3 DNA reads as TGTGCCAGCAGCCATGGACAGGGAGGAGCTTTCTTT. The full variable domain, its missing parts supplied by reference TRBV7-2 and TRBJ1-1, is GAGVSQSPSNKVTEKGKDVELRCDPISGHTALYWYRQSLGQGLEFLIYFQGNSAPDKSGLPSDRFSAERTGGSVSTLTIQRTQQEDSAVYLCASSHGQGGAFFGQGTRLTVV.

The rearrangement joins TRBV7-9 to TRBJ2-2; 7 nucleotides align to TRBD1. Trimming took 5 bases from V and 4 from J; bases not matched to a gene: 7. The CDR3 consists of 15 residues. Germline CDR1 reads SEHNR; CDR2 reads FQNEAQ (reference sequence). In DNA, the CDR3 is TGTGCCAGCAGCCCTTTACAGGGGAGCACCGGGGAGCTGTTTTTT. Protein product: CASSPLQGSTGELFF.

The chain joins TRBV12-3 or TRBV12-4 to TRBJ1-5, with D perhaps TRBD1 (6 bases). The CDR3 covers 16 residues. The ends were cut back, 7 bases at V and 3 bases at J, with 19 bases in the middle. CDR3 sequence: CASTSGGAPYNQPQHF. The CDR3 bases are TGTGCCAGCACCTCTGGGGGGGCCCCATACAATCAGCCCCAGCATTTT.